This T cell receptor (beta chain) derives from a study of cytomegalovirus exposure and HLA in healthy donors (dated by TCRdb to 2016 to 2017). At the level of the whole study: A later analysis indicated that the 120 or so validation repertoires were generated on the platform also employed for the approximately 700 repertoires of the first cohort. The study aimed to test whether signatures of past pathogen exposure could be identified by cataloging public T cell receptors. Besides the first cohort of 500 to 700 subjects, a separate validation cohort made up of over 95 different subjects was used. To predict cytomegalovirus infection status, the study combined high-throughput TCR immunosequencing, statistical association of individual TCRs with disease status, and machine learning. General findings and caveats noted by the study authors: A later analysis found that TCRs clustered in the first cohort also tended to co-occur in the roughly 120 validation repertoires, with roughly 95% of cluster scores above 0. Most TCR sequences were observed very rarely across donors, whereas some public TCRs were present in many individuals. It was suggested by the authors that the approach could potentially be generalized to other disease states and immunological phenotypes. In the study, 150 to 200 TCR beta chains were listed as associated with cytomegalovirus. In vitro tests confirmed that a few of the cytomegalovirus-associated TCR beta chains recognize cytomegalovirus antigens. Cytomegalovirus status was reported to be diagnosed by the classifier with high specificity and sensitivity in both the original and validation cohorts. The validation cohort had no HLA typing available for a later analysis, so co-occurrence within that cohort was assessed over all 120 or so repertoires.

This clone was seen just once. Its target antigen remains unknown. Base qualities are not recorded, but no much larger clone differs from it by a single base. Donors formed part of the validation cohort, which comprised over a hundred subjects and was distinct from the first cohort of under 850 subjects. CDR1 and CDR2 (MNHEY, SVGAGI) derive from the germline V gene. The CDR3 holds 15 amino acids from the cysteine to the phenylalanine. The sequence is cut down to CDR3 DNA, 45 bases in frame from base 1. V drops 0 bases and J drops 0 bases, leaving 8 bases in between. The method was the immunoSEQ multiplex PCR assay. In the original analysis: A statistical classification framework was developed to diagnose cytomegalovirus status using the catalog of TCR beta chain sequences. Entries here come from immuneACCESS through TCRdb and include only in-frame sequences with V and J called. Some clones fail to appear in such tables; in the studies checked, an unresolved V gene covers under half of the shortfall, and the cause of the remainder is unknown. The D gene and trimming were derived from the DNA, and the V and J assignments and clone size from that table. The sample table lists roughly 120,000 clones, roughly 88% of them with a count of one. Jointly, the top ten make up 1.5% to 2% of the sample.

This receptor chain uses TRBV6-5 and TRBJ1-1; 6 matching bases give a weak D call of TRBD1. Sequencing input: PBMCs. This TCR was recovered from a man between 18 and 35 years old in good health and CMV-seronegative. The sequence in DNA is TGTGCCAGCAGTTACTCAGACAGGTTGAACACTGAAGCTTTCTTT. It translates as CASSYSDRLNTEAFF.